A selection of T cell receptor beta chains follows, all from one sample in a study of CD8 T cells in Susac syndrome. TCRdb re-called the immunoSEQ multiplex PCR reads with MiXCR, one entry per CDR3 protein. The sample records under 200,000 distinct CDR3 sequences, 85% to 95% being singletons. Sequenced sample: CD8+ T cells from PBMCs. These receptors all stem from a human donor with multiple sclerosis. The CDR3 runs from the conserved cysteine through the conserved F or W. D genes are given only for firm matches. Part of the rows lack a size; the others show once, few, many or a class for expanded clones.

clone size: -
V gene: TRBV20-1
D gene: -
J gene: TRBJ1-3
CDR3 protein: CSAQPTAGSGNTIYF
CDR3 DNA: TGCAGTGCTCAGCCTACTGCTGGCTCTGGAAACACCATATATTTT

clone size: once
V gene: TRBV27
D gene: -
J gene: TRBJ2-7
CDR3 protein: CASSPSSGTISYEQYF
CDR3 DNA: TGTGCCAGCAGTCCCTCGAGCGGTACCATCTCCTACGAGCAGTACTTC

clone size: -
V gene: TRBV16
D gene: -
J gene: TRBJ2-7
CDR3 protein: CASSQSGGSYEQYF
CDR3 DNA: TGTGCCAGCAGCCAATCGGGGGGAAGCTACGAGCAGTACTTC

clone size: -
V gene: TRBV30
D gene: TRBD2
J gene: TRBJ2-2
CDR3 protein: CAWSVPGLAGGPYTGELFF
CDR3 DNA: TGTGCCTGGAGTGTACCCGGACTAGCGGGAGGGCCGTACACCGGGGAGCTGTTTTTT

clone size: -
V gene: TRBV12-3/TRBV12-4
D gene: -
J gene: TRBJ2-5
CDR3 protein: CASRGEVEEETQYF
CDR3 DNA: TGTGCCAGCAGGGGGGAGGTGGAAGAAGAGACCCAGTACTTC

clone size: -
V gene: TRBV6-5
D gene: -
J gene: TRBJ1-1
CDR3 protein: CASSYSGLGTEAFF
CDR3 DNA: TGTGCCAGCAGTTACTCAGGGTTGGGCACTGAAGCTTTCTTT

clone size: -
V gene: TRBV20-1
D gene: TRBD1
J gene: TRBJ2-4
CDR3 protein: CSASPITGDWDIQYF
CDR3 DNA: TGCAGTGCTAGTCCAATTACAGGGGATTGGGACATTCAGTACTTC

clone size: -
V gene: TRBV29-1
D gene: TRBD2
J gene: TRBJ2-1
CDR3 protein: CSVAGGGALYVEQFF
CDR3 DNA: TGCAGCGTTGCTGGCGGGGGGGCCCTTTATGTTGAGCAGTTCTTC

clone size: -
V gene: TRBV28
D gene: -
J gene: TRBJ2-1
CDR3 protein: CASSSATGPNEQFF
CDR3 DNA: TGTGCCAGCAGTTCAGCCACAGGGCCCAATGAGCAGTTCTTC

clone size: -
V gene: TRBV27
D gene: -
J gene: TRBJ2-2
CDR3 protein: CASGMGTGELFF
CDR3 DNA: TGTGCCAGCGGGATGGGGACCGGGGAGCTGTTTTTT

clone size: -
V gene: TRBV27
D gene: -
J gene: TRBJ1-2
CDR3 protein: CASSPYLESNGYTF
CDR3 DNA: TGTGCCAGCAGTCCTTACCTAGAAAGCAATGGCTACACCTTC

clone size: -
V gene: TRBV14
D gene: -
J gene: TRBJ1-2
CDR3 protein: CASSQVEGGGYTF
CDR3 DNA: TGTGCCAGCAGCCAAGTGGAGGGAGGCGGCTACACCTTC

clone size: -
V gene: TRBV20-1
D gene: -
J gene: TRBJ2-1
CDR3 protein: CSATSTSSYNEQFF
CDR3 DNA: TGCAGTGCTACTTCTACCTCCTCCTACAATGAGCAGTTCTTC

clone size: -
V gene: TRBV15
D gene: TRBD2
J gene: TRBJ2-7
CDR3 protein: CATSGRLAGVYEQYF
CDR3 DNA: TGTGCCACCAGCGGCAGACTAGCGGGAGTGTACGAGCAGTACTTC

clone size: -
V gene: TRBV19
D gene: -
J gene: TRBJ2-1
CDR3 protein: CASSILEYNEQFF
CDR3 DNA: TGTGCCAGTAGTATACTAGAATACAATGAGCAGTTCTTC

clone size: -
V gene: TRBV27
D gene: -
J gene: TRBJ1-5
CDR3 protein: CASSFYRHQPQHF
CDR3 DNA: TGTGCCAGCAGTTTTTACAGACATCAGCCCCAGCATTTT

clone size: -
V gene: TRBV11-1
D gene: -
J gene: TRBJ1-2
CDR3 protein: CASSFGTDYGYTF
CDR3 DNA: TGTGCCAGCAGCTTCGGGACTGACTATGGCTACACCTTC

clone size: -
V gene: TRBV2
D gene: -
J gene: TRBJ1-2
CDR3 protein: CASSDQAGVNGYTF
CDR3 DNA: TGTGCCAGCAGCGACCAAGCAGGGGTTAATGGCTACACCTTC

clone size: -
V gene: TRBV4-2
D gene: -
J gene: TRBJ2-1
CDR3 protein: CASSLADRDNEQFF
CDR3 DNA: TGTGCCAGCAGCCTTGCCGACAGAGACAATGAGCAGTTCTTC

clone size: -
V gene: TRBV5-1
D gene: -
J gene: TRBJ1-5
CDR3 protein: CASSLRGDWPQHF
CDR3 DNA: TGCGCCAGCAGCTTGCGGGGGGACTGGCCCCAGCATTTT

clone size: -
V gene: TRBV12-3/TRBV12-4
D gene: -
J gene: TRBJ1-1
CDR3 protein: CATFDSGHSTEAFF
CDR3 DNA: TGTGCCACCTTCGACTCGGGACACTCCACTGAAGCTTTCTTT

clone size: -
V gene: TRBV20-1
D gene: TRBD2
J gene: TRBJ2-7
CDR3 protein: CSARSHARLAGGSYEQYF
CDR3 DNA: TGCAGTGCTAGATCTCACGCAAGACTAGCGGGAGGGAGCTACGAGCAGTACTTC

clone size: -
V gene: TRBV9
D gene: -
J gene: TRBJ2-7
CDR3 protein: CASSVGGESYEQYF
CDR3 DNA: TGTGCCAGCAGCGTGGGGGGAGAAAGTTACGAGCAGTACTTC

clone size: -
V gene: TRBV7-6
D gene: -
J gene: TRBJ2-7
CDR3 protein: CASSLPREMGEQYF
CDR3 DNA: TGTGCCAGCAGCTTACCGAGGGAAATGGGCGAGCAGTACTTC

clone size: -
V gene: TRBV19
D gene: -
J gene: TRBJ2-1
CDR3 protein: CASSISGFNEQFF
CDR3 DNA: TGTGCCAGTAGTATTTCTGGCTTCAATGAGCAGTTCTTC

clone size: once
V gene: TRBV12-3/TRBV12-4
D gene: TRBD1
J gene: TRBJ1-1
CDR3 protein: CASSLRDRGMNTEAFF
CDR3 DNA: TGTGCCAGCAGTTTAAGGGACAGGGGCATGAACACTGAAGCTTTCTTT

clone size: -
V gene: TRBV11-2
D gene: -
J gene: TRBJ2-3
CDR3 protein: CASSPGVDTQYF
CDR3 DNA: TGTGCCAGCAGCCCAGGGGTAGATACGCAGTATTTT

clone size: few
V gene: TRBV7-3
D gene: TRBD1
J gene: TRBJ2-7
CDR3 protein: CASSPRQGYEQYF
CDR3 DNA: TGTGCCAGCAGCCCACGACAGGGGTACGAGCAGTACTTC

clone size: -
V gene: TRBV12-3/TRBV12-4
D gene: -
J gene: TRBJ2-3
CDR3 protein: CASSPRRGREKDTQYF
CDR3 DNA: TGTGCCAGCAGTCCCCGACGGGGGCGGGAGAAAGATACGCAGTATTTT

clone size: -
V gene: TRBV28
D gene: -
J gene: TRBJ2-1
CDR3 protein: CASSTGTVNNEQFF
CDR3 DNA: TGTGCCAGCAGTACCGGGACGGTGAACAATGAGCAGTTCTTC

clone size: -
V gene: TRBV4-2
D gene: -
J gene: TRBJ2-7
CDR3 protein: CASSSGRSGPYEQYF
CDR3 DNA: TGTGCCAGCAGCTCCGGGCGAAGCGGCCCCTACGAGCAGTACTTC

clone size: -
V gene: TRBV20-1
D gene: -
J gene: TRBJ2-5
CDR3 protein: CSARGGWDSQETQYF
CDR3 DNA: TGCAGTGCTAGAGGAGGGTGGGATTCACAAGAGACCCAGTACTTC

clone size: -
V gene: TRBV3-1
D gene: TRBD2
J gene: TRBJ2-5
CDR3 protein: CASLGGTQETQYF
CDR3 DNA: TGTGCCAGCCTGGGGGGGACTCAAGAGACCCAGTACTTC

clone size: once
V gene: TRBV29-1
D gene: TRBD1
J gene: TRBJ1-2
CDR3 protein: CSVDGGQYGYTF
CDR3 DNA: TGCAGCGTTGACGGGGGACAGTATGGCTACACCTTC

clone size: -
V gene: TRBV29-1
D gene: -
J gene: TRBJ1-1
CDR3 protein: CSARTENGAFF
CDR3 DNA: TGCAGCGCTAGGACCGAAAATGGGGCTTTCTTT

clone size: -
V gene: TRBV12-3/TRBV12-4
D gene: -
J gene: TRBJ2-1
CDR3 protein: CASSLRGSIRVLFF
CDR3 DNA: TGTGCCAGCAGTTTGAGGGGGAGCATAAGGGTCCTGTTCTTC

clone size: once
V gene: TRBV5-1
D gene: -
J gene: TRBJ2-7
CDR3 protein: CASSLTQLPVVEQYF
CDR3 DNA: TGCGCCAGCAGCTTAACACAGTTACCCGTCGTCGAGCAGTACTTC

clone size: once
V gene: TRBV30
D gene: -
J gene: TRBJ1-1
CDR3 protein: CAWNEVNTEAFF
CDR3 DNA: TGTGCCTGGAATGAGGTGAACACTGAAGCTTTCTTT

clone size: -
V gene: TRBV29-1
D gene: -
J gene: TRBJ2-7
CDR3 protein: CSVVGGISDEQYF
CDR3 DNA: TGCAGCGTCGTGGGGGGAATATCCGACGAGCAGTACTTC

clone size: -
V gene: TRBV20-1
D gene: TRBD1
J gene: TRBJ1-2
CDR3 protein: CSAREQGSPLFNYGYTF
CDR3 DNA: TGCAGTGCTAGAGAACAGGGGTCCCCGCTGTTTAACTATGGCTACACCTTC

clone size: -
V gene: TRBV23-1
D gene: -
J gene: TRBJ1-5
CDR3 protein: CASSPAPRGRSNQPQHF
CDR3 DNA: TGCGCCAGCAGCCCGGCGCCTAGGGGAAGAAGCAATCAGCCCCAGCATTTT

clone size: -
V gene: TRBV7-9
D gene: TRBD2
J gene: TRBJ2-5
CDR3 protein: CATTIAGGLQETQYF
CDR3 DNA: TGTGCCACCACAATAGCGGGGGGGTTACAAGAGACCCAGTACTTC